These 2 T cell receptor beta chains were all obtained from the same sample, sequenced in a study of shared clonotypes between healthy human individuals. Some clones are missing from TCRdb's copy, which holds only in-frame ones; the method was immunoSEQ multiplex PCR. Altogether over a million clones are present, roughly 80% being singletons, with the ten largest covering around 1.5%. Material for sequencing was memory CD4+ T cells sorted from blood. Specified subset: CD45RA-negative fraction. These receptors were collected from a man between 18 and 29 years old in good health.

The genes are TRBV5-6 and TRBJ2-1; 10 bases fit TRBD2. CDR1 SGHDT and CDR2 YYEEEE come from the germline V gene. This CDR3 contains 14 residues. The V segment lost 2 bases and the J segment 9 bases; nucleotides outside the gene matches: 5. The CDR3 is CASSFLAGAGEQFF. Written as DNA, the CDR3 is TGTGCCAGCAGCTTCCTAGCGGGGGCGGGTGAGCAGTTCTTC.

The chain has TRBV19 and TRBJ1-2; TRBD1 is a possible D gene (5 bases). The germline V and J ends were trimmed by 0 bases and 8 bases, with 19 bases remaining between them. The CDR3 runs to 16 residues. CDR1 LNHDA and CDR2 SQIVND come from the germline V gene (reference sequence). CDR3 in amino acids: CASSIDWPLGRDGYTF. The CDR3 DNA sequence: TGTGCCAGTAGTATAGATTGGCCGTTGGGGAGGGACGGCTACACCTTC.